This is a list of T cell receptor beta chains from one sample in a study of blood T cell repertoires in COVID-19. Sequencing was performed with immunoSEQ multiplex PCR; in TCRdb, only in-frame clones are kept and a portion is missing. Of roughly 280,000 clones in the sample, under 95% were seen once. Sequenced: PBMCs or T cells enriched from blood (not recorded which). These receptors were obtained from a man aged 35 to 55 who had been exposed to COVID-19. Both conserved end residues are part of each CDR3. The D gene is left open where the match is weak. Size is stated for part of the rows, as once, few or many counts, or as a class when the clone is expanded.

clone_size,d_call,j_call,v_call,cdr3_aa,cdr3_nt
-,TRBD1,TRBJ1-6,TRBV5-1,CASSLEQGNSPLHF,TGCGCCAGCAGCTTGGAACAGGGGAATTCACCCCTCCACTTT
once,-,TRBJ1-2,TRBV3-1/TRBV3-2,CASSKRGGYTF,TGTGCCAGCAGCAAACGGGGGGGCTACACCTTC
-,TRBD2,TRBJ2-7,TRBV3-1/TRBV3-2,CASRISGSGSYEQYF,TGTGCCAGCAGGATAAGCGGGAGCGGCTCCTACGAGCAGTACTTC
-,TRBD1,TRBJ1-5,TRBV18,CASSLAGTGVQPQHF,TGTGCCAGCTCACTAGCCGGGACAGGGGTCCAGCCCCAGCATTTT
few,TRBD2,TRBJ2-3,TRBV5-4,CASSRLGGTSITDTQYF,TGTGCCAGCAGCCGCCTAGGAGGGACTAGCATAACAGATACGCAGTATTTT
once,-,TRBJ2-7,TRBV30,CAWSPGTTSYEQYF,TGTGCCTGGAGCCCCGGGACAACTTCCTACGAGCAGTACTTC
-,-,TRBJ2-3,TRBV5-1,CASRHISTDTQYF,TGCGCCAGCAGACACATTAGCACAGATACGCAGTATTTT
-,TRBD2,TRBJ2-3,TRBV24-1,CATSEVAGGSTDTQYF,TGTGCCACCAGTGAGGTAGCGGGAGGGAGCACAGATACGCAGTATTTT
-,-,TRBJ1-5,TRBV7-2,CASSLGGTGNQPQHF,TGTGCCAGCAGCTTAGGGGGTACGGGGAATCAGCCCCAGCATTTT
-,-,TRBJ1-5,TRBV19,CASRMGGYGNQPQHF,TGTGCCAGTAGAATGGGAGGGTACGGCAATCAGCCCCAGCATTTT
-,TRBD1,TRBJ1-4,TRBV18,CASSPKGQSNEKLFF,TGTGCCAGCTCCCCTAAGGGACAGTCCAATGAAAAACTGTTTTTT
-,TRBD2,TRBJ2-2,TRBV5-4,CASSLSSGRAITGELFF,TGTGCCAGCAGCTTGAGTAGCGGGAGGGCTATCACCGGGGAGCTGTTTTTT
-,TRBD2,TRBJ2-7,TRBV7-6,CASSLDASGLYSYEQYF,TGTGCCAGCAGCTTAGACGCTAGCGGACTATACTCCTACGAGCAGTACTTC
-,-,TRBJ1-5,TRBV2,CASSGQINQPQHF,TGTGCCAGCAGTGGGCAGATTAATCAGCCCCAGCATTTT
-,-,TRBJ1-3,TRBV5-1,CASSSDRNTIYF,TGCGCCAGCAGCTCAGACAGAAACACCATATATTTT
-,TRBD1,TRBJ1-4,TRBV30,CAWREPTGFGEKLFF,TGTGCCTGGAGGGAACCGACAGGGTTTGGAGAAAAACTGTTTTTT
-,TRBD1,TRBJ1-6,TRBV28,CASSSDRGRSPLHF,TGTGCCAGCAGTTCCGACAGGGGTAGATCACCCCTCCACTTT
once,-,TRBJ2-2,TRBV24-1,CATSDSYTGELFF,TGTGCCACCAGTGATTCCTATACCGGGGAGCTGTTTTTT
-,TRBD2,TRBJ2-3,TRBV7-3,CASSLLAGTDTQYF,TGTGCCAGCAGCTTACTAGCGGGCACAGATACGCAGTATTTT
-,TRBD1,TRBJ2-1,TRBV10-3,CAISDDTGASYNEQFF,TGTGCCATCAGTGACGACACAGGGGCCTCCTACAATGAGCAGTTCTTC
-,-,TRBJ2-3,TRBV12-2,CASRFHGGGSTDTQYF,TGTGCAAGTCGCTTCCACGGAGGGGGCAGCACAGATACGCAGTATTTT
-,-,TRBJ2-5,TRBV18,CASSPQQQETQYF,TGTGCCAGCTCACCACAACAGCAAGAGACCCAGTACTTC
-,-,TRBJ1-5,TRBV19,CASSIQGTGNQPQHF,TGTGCCAGTAGTATACAGGGTACCGGCAATCAGCCCCAGCATTTT
-,-,TRBJ2-1,TRBV25-1,CASSIAAQYNEQFF,TGTGCCAGCAGTATAGCGGCACAATACAATGAGCAGTTCTTC
-,TRBD2,TRBJ2-1,TRBV30,CAWTPGLAGVNEQFF,TGTGCCTGGACTCCGGGACTAGCGGGAGTCAATGAGCAGTTCTTC
-,TRBD2,TRBJ2-1,TRBV19,CASSLAGGGGEQFF,TGTGCCAGTAGTTTAGCGGGAGGAGGTGGTGAGCAGTTCTTC
-,-,TRBJ2-6,TRBV3-1/TRBV3-2,CASSQPTDSGANVLTF,TGTGCCAGCAGCCAACCTACAGACTCTGGGGCCAACGTCCTGACTTTC
once,-,TRBJ1-1,TRBV5-5,CASSLLGENTEAFF,TGTGCCAGCAGCCTCCTGGGAGAGAACACTGAAGCTTTCTTT
-,TRBD1,TRBJ1-2,TRBV30,CAWSVAHTGGWGYTF,TGTGCCTGGAGTGTCGCCCACACAGGGGGCTGGGGCTACACCTTC
-,TRBD1,TRBJ1-5,TRBV5-6,CASSAGQGSQPQHF,TGTGCCAGCAGCGCCGGACAGGGTAGTCAGCCCCAGCATTTT
-,-,TRBJ1-1,TRBV9,CASSERTATEAFF,TGTGCCAGCAGCGAGAGGACAGCCACTGAAGCTTTCTTT
once,TRBD2,TRBJ2-3,TRBV25-1,CATRRGLAGWETDTQYF,TGTGCCACCCGAAGGGGACTAGCGGGATGGGAGACAGATACGCAGTATTTT
-,-,TRBJ2-1,TRBV4-3,CASSPELYNEQFF,TGCGCCAGCAGCCCTGAACTTTACAATGAGCAGTTCTTC
-,TRBD1,TRBJ2-7,TRBV5-1,CASSSDRGLDEQYF,TGCGCCAGCAGCTCGGACAGGGGTTTGGACGAGCAGTACTTC
-,-,TRBJ2-5,TRBV30,CAWQQGGTQYF,TGTGCCTGGCAACAAGGAGGGACCCAGTACTTC
-,-,TRBJ1-3,TRBV7-9,CASSADNSGNTIYF,TGTGCCAGCAGCGCGGACAACTCTGGAAACACCATATATTTT
-,-,TRBJ2-7,TRBV28,CASTSMTEPTSRVYEQYF,TGTGCCAGCACTTCCATGACAGAACCTACGAGCAGGGTTTACGAGCAGTACTTC
-,TRBD2,TRBJ2-2,TRBV5-6,CASSPVGGSGGELFF,TGTGCCAGCAGCCCGGTGGGAGGGTCCGGCGGGGAGCTGTTTTTT
-,-,TRBJ1-5,TRBV21-1,CASSKVTGGPQPQHF,TGTGCCAGCAGCAAAGTGACAGGGGGCCCCCAGCCCCAGCATTTT
-,TRBD1,TRBJ1-1,TRBV5-1,CASSQDRGAEAFF,TGCGCCAGCAGCCAGGACAGGGGGGCTGAAGCTTTCTTT
-,-,TRBJ1-1,TRBV28,CASSFIFRLRNTEAFF,TGTGCCAGCAGTTTCATATTCAGGCTGCGGAACACTGAAGCTTTCTTT
-,-,TRBJ2-7,TRBV5-1,CASSRVGGAYEQYF,TGCGCCAGCAGCCGGGTAGGGGGGGCCTACGAGCAGTACTTC
few,-,TRBJ2-7,TRBV18,CASSPDETIYEQYF,TGTGCCAGCTCACCCGACGAGACAATCTACGAGCAGTACTTC
-,-,TRBJ2-7,TRBV12-5,CASGLVSVGGRTYEQYF,TGTGCTAGTGGTTTGGTATCTGTAGGAGGCAGAACCTACGAGCAGTACTTC
-,-,TRBJ2-7,TRBV6-5,CASSYSGAYEQYF,TGTGCCAGCAGTTACTCGGGCGCCTACGAGCAGTACTTC
-,TRBD1,TRBJ2-7,TRBV28,CASTTGQGIAYEQYF,TGTGCCAGCACCACGGGACAGGGCATCGCCTACGAGCAGTACTTC
-,TRBD1,TRBJ1-1,TRBV5-6,CASSWDRGNTEAFF,TGTGCCAGCAGCTGGGACAGGGGTAACACTGAAGCTTTCTTT
-,-,TRBJ1-6,TRBV28,CASSSSPGRTANYNSPLHF,TGTGCCAGCAGTTCCTCCCCGGGGCGGACAGCTAACTATAATTCACCCCTCCACTTT
-,-,TRBJ2-1,TRBV5-1,CASSLAQRAYNEQFF,TGCGCCAGCAGCTTGGCCCAGCGGGCTTACAATGAGCAGTTCTTC
-,-,TRBJ1-1,TRBV6-5,CASSSPGEGAFF,TGTGCCAGCAGTTCTCCAGGGGAAGGAGCTTTCTTT
-,-,TRBJ2-3,TRBV3-1/TRBV3-2,CASSQFLIGGASTDTQYF,TGTGCCAGCAGCCAATTCCTCATTGGGGGCGCTAGCACAGATACGCAGTATTTT
few,TRBD1,TRBJ2-3,TRBV11-3,CASSHNRGSDTQYF,TGTGCCAGCAGCCACAACAGGGGTTCAGATACGCAGTATTTT
-,TRBD1,TRBJ1-5,TRBV30,CAWSTQGGQPQHF,TGTGCCTGGAGTACCCAGGGGGGTCAGCCCCAGCATTTT
-,-,TRBJ2-1,TRBV6-5,CASSYSRSPVNEQFF,TGTGCCAGCAGTTACTCGAGGTCCCCAGTCAATGAGCAGTTCTTC